A single sample gave rise to the 9 T cell receptor beta chains below, sequenced in a study of blood T cells in healthy people across ages. The second PCR ran roughly 7 to 12 cycles with a sample-barcoded 5' primer and J-beta primers. TCRdb re-derived calls from the 5' RACE reads in MiXCR, one entry per CDR3 protein. The table has roughly 680,000 distinct CDR3 sequences, 45% to 50% seen once; the top ten hold roughly a third. Sequenced sample: blood. The origin of the receptors is a woman between 55 and 75 years old in good health.

J is TRBJ2-1 and V is TRBV2; D is perhaps TRBD1 or TRBD2 (6 bases each). The DNA end lines up better with TRBJ2-7; the J call may be wrong. Germline V gene data show CDR1 as SNHLY and CDR2 as FYNNEI. The CDR3 contains 14 residues. For the CDR3, the DNA is TGTGCCAGCAGGAAGGGGGGCTCCTACAATGAGCAGTACTTC. It yields the protein CASRKGGSYNEQYF.

V gene TRBV10-3 combines with J gene TRBJ2-5; D unclear. V lost 2 bases and J 11 bases, leaving 12 bases between the germline ends. The CDR3 consists of 12 residues. The germline CDR1 and CDR2 sequences are ENHRY and SYGVKD. CDR3 DNA: TGTGCCATCAGTGAGAGTGTGGCAGAGCAGTACTTC. Amino acid sequence: CAISESVAEQYF.

This clonotype was seen repeatedly, ten times or more. The rearrangement joins TRBV29-1 to TRBJ2-7, with D unclear. The V gene lost 7 bases and the J gene lost 1 base, with 5 bases spanning the gap. Germline-derived CDR1 and CDR2 are SQVTM and ANQGSEA. This CDR3 is built from 10 residues. CDR3 sequence: CSALSYEQYF. DNA for the CDR3: TGCAGCGCCCTGTCCTACGAGCAGTACTTC.

This chain joins TRBV14 and TRBJ2-1; D is perhaps TRBD1 or TRBD2 (5 bases each). Trimming left V 3 bases short and J 6 bases short, with 15 bases between. CDR1 and CDR2 from the germline V gene are SGHDN and FVKESK. The CDR3 covers 15 residues. Here the CDR3 reads CASSQRGTGPNEQFF. The DNA of the CDR3 is TGTGCCAGCAGCCAGAGGGGAACCGGTCCCAATGAGCAGTTCTTC. Complete variable domain (other parts from reference TRBV14 and TRBJ2-1): EAGVTQFPSHSVIEKGQTVTLRCDPISGHDNLYWYRRVMGKEIKFLLHFVKESKQDESGMPNNRFLAERTGGTYSTLKVQPAELEDSGVYFCASSQRGTGPNEQFFGPGTRLTVL.

The V and J genes are TRBV12-3 or TRBV12-4 and TRBJ2-1, with a weak D call TRBD1 (6 bases). V lost 5 bases, J lost 7 bases, and 9 bases lay in between. There are 12 residues in the CDR3. The CDR3: CASSIGQNEQFF. The CDR3 nucleotides are TGTGCCAGCAGTATCGGACAGAATGAGCAGTTCTTC.

The chain uses TRBV20-1 and TRBJ2-5, with TRBD2 identical over 9 bases. This CDR3 spans 15 amino acids. Germline loops: CDR1 DFQATT, CDR2 SNEGSKA (reference sequence). V lost 3 bases, J lost 2 bases, and 7 bases stayed unmatched. In DNA, the CDR3 is TGCAGTGCTAGTACGGCGGGAGGGAGTCAAGAGACCCAGTACTTC. Amino acid sequence: CSASTAGGSQETQYF.

This clonotype was counted only a few times. The chain recombines TRBV7-9 with TRBJ2-5; tentative D call: TRBD2 (6 bases). The J call may be mistaken, given a closer DNA end match to TRBJ2-7. Germline CDR1 and CDR2: SEHNR and FQNEAQ (reference sequence). CDR3 length: 12 amino acids. The CDR3 loop is CASSPTSREQYF. The CDR3 DNA reads as TGTGCCAGCAGCCCTACTAGCCGCGAGCAGTACTTC.

This chain uses TRBV28 with TRBJ2-7; TRBD1 is a possible D gene (6 bases). The CDR3 is 15 residues long. Per the germline V gene, CDR1 is MDHEN and CDR2 is SYDVKM. Trimming took off 4 bases at V and 5 bases at J, with 18 bases between the two ends. The CDR3 DNA reads TGTGCCAGCAGTTCCCACGGGCAGGGGTCCCACGAGCAGTACTTC. Translation: CASSSHGQGSHEQYF.

This clonotype was detected only a few times. This chain joins TRBV6-6 and TRBJ1-6, with a weak D call TRBD1 (5 bases). CDR3 size: 15 residues. V shed 0 bases and J shed 7 bases, with 10 bases lying between them. Germline loops: CDR1 MNHNY, CDR2 SVGAGI (reference sequence). The CDR3, as DNA: TGTGCCAGCAGTTACTCGCAGGGAAGCAATTCACCCCTCCACTTT. Translated, it gives CASSYSQGSNSPLHF.